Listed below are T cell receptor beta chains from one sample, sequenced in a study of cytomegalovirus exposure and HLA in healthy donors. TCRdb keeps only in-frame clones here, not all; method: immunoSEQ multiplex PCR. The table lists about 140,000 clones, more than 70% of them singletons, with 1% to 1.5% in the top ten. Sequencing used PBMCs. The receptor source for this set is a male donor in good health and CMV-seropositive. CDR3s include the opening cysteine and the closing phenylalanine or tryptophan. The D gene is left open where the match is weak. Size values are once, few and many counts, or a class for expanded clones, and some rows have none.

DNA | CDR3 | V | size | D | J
TGTGCCAGCAGCCAAGGGACTAGCGGACCGTACAATGAGCAGTTCTTC | CASSQGTSGPYNEQFF | TRBV11-3 | NA | TRBD2 | TRBJ2-1
TGTGCCAGCAGTCGCGCACTAGCGGGGGGCCCTACCTCCGGAGAGACCCAGTACTTC | CASSRALAGGPTSGETQYF | TRBV27 | NA | TRBD2 | TRBJ2-5
TGTGCCAGTAGTAGGACTAGCGGATACCCTAGCACAGATACGCAGTATTTT | CASSRTSGYPSTDTQYF | TRBV19 | NA | TRBD2 | TRBJ2-3
TGTGCCAGCAGCCCGGGACTAGCGTCCTCTAGCACAGATACGCAGTATTTT | CASSPGLASSSTDTQYF | TRBV7-9 | NA | TRBD2 | TRBJ2-3
TGTGCCAGCTCAACGGACAGAAACACCGGGGAGCTGTTTTTT | CASSTDRNTGELFF | TRBV18 | NA | NA | TRBJ2-2
TGTGCCAGCAGCCCCCCGGGGGGTGGCGGCTACACCTTC | CASSPPGGGGYTF | TRBV27 | NA | NA | TRBJ1-2
TGTGCCAGCAGGTCAGAGACAGGGGGAAGCTCCTACGAGCAGTACTTC | CASRSETGGSSYEQYF | TRBV28 | NA | TRBD1 | TRBJ2-7
TGTGCCAGCAGCTTCTCCGCCGCGTCTGAAGCTTTCTTT | CASSFSAASEAFF | TRBV11-3 | NA | NA | TRBJ1-1
TGTGCCAGCAGCCAAGAAAGCGGGGGGGCTTTCTTT | CASSQESGGAFF | TRBV14 | NA | NA | TRBJ1-1
TGTGCCATCAGCCAAAGAGGGGGGGTTTACGAGCAGTACTTC | CAISQRGGVYEQYF | TRBV10-3 | NA | NA | TRBJ2-7
TGTGCCAGCAGTCTAGGGGACACCAAGAACTACGAGCAGTACTTC | CASSLGDTKNYEQYF | TRBV28 | NA | NA | TRBJ2-7
TGTGCCAGCAGCTTAGCAGGGGATCAGCCCCAGCATTTT | CASSLAGDQPQHF | TRBV7-6 | NA | NA | TRBJ1-5
TGTGCCAGCAGTTACTCCCCCGGGACAGCCACAGATACGCAGTATTTT | CASSYSPGTATDTQYF | TRBV6-5 | NA | TRBD1 | TRBJ2-3
TGTGCCAGCAGCTTTCGGGGGGCAAATAACTATGGCTACACCTTC | CASSFRGANNYGYTF | TRBV7-9 | NA | NA | TRBJ1-2
TGTGCCAGCTCACCAGGGACATCATCCTACGAGCAGTACTTC | CASSPGTSSYEQYF | TRBV18 | once | NA | TRBJ2-7
TGTGCCAGCAGCTCGACAGGGATGAGCACCGGGGAGCTGTTTTTT | CASSSTGMSTGELFF | TRBV7-3 | NA | TRBD1 | TRBJ2-2
TGTGCCAGCAGCGTAGTTTCAGGGGCCACTGAAGCTTTCTTT | CASSVVSGATEAFF | TRBV9 | NA | NA | TRBJ1-1
TGTGCCAGCAGCTTAGGCCAGGGGTCCCGGGGAACTGAAGCTTTCTTT | CASSLGQGSRGTEAFF | TRBV7-9 | NA | NA | TRBJ1-1
TGTGCCACCAGCAGAGGGGTCGGCGGGAGCTACGGCTACACCTTC | CATSRGVGGSYGYTF | TRBV15 | NA | NA | TRBJ1-2
TGTGCCAGCAGCGTAGTCAATGGGGCCAGCACAGATACGCAGTATTTT | CASSVVNGASTDTQYF | TRBV9 | NA | NA | TRBJ2-3
TGTGCCAGCAGCCTAGGGAGTCGGACCTACGAGCAGTACTTC | CASSLGSRTYEQYF | TRBV28 | NA | NA | TRBJ2-7